This record looks at one TCR beta chain sequence and its context. These data are taken from a study of blood T cells in healthy people across ages. Overall study: In model experiments, template switching was able to capture about one barcoded beta molecule for every two T cells that were present.

Trimming shortened V by 0 bases and J by 2 bases, and 8 bases separated the two germline ends. This CDR3 has 15 residues. Germline V lookup: CDR1 MNHEY, CDR2 SVGEGT. A second PCR, run for about 6 to 12 cycles, used a sample-barcoded 5' primer plus a J-beta primer mix. TCRdb reprocessed the 5' RACE reads via MiXCR and lists one record per CDR3 protein. The sample records roughly 700,000 distinct CDR3 sequences, less than 40% being singletons. Every sample gave at least 5 micrograms of total RNA when it was extracted. V gene TRBV6-2 or TRBV6-3 combines with J gene TRBJ1-5; D is undetermined. This sequence originates from a woman aged 80 or older in good health. The material sequenced was blood. The CDR3, as DNA: TGTGCCAGCAGTTACTCGACACTGGGCAATCAGCCCCAGCATTTT. Translated: CASSYSTLGNQPQHF.